The clone carrying this T cell receptor beta chain was observed a few times. The antigen is undetermined. TCRdb itself ran the reads through MiXCR, one entry per CDR3 protein. This sample has around 900,000 distinct CDR3 sequences, with roughly a third found just once. The data stem from a study of T cell repertoires in cytomegalovirus infection. This TCR was recovered from a human donor in good health (CMV status not recorded). Some clones in this sample may be carry-over from other donors' samples. Source: cultured CD8+ T cells from PBMCs, taken from culture after CMV antigen stimulation.

The CDR3 nucleotides read TGTGCCAGTAGTATGAGGCTTGGCACAGATACGCAGTATTTT. Translation gives CASSMRLGTDTQYF. The chain uses TRBV19 and TRBJ2-3; no definite D call. The germline V gene encodes CDR1 LNHDA and CDR2 SQIVND (reference sequence). Deletions cut 3 bases from V and 1 base from J, with 8 bases between. This CDR3 spans 14 amino acids. The variable domain in full, with the rest retrieved from reference TRBV19 and TRBJ2-3, is DGGITQSPKYLFRKEGQNVTLSCEQNLNHDAMYWYRQDPGQGLRLIYYSQIVNDFQKGDIAEGYSVSREKKESFPLTVTSAQKNPTAFYLCASSMRLGTDTQYFGPGTRLTVL.